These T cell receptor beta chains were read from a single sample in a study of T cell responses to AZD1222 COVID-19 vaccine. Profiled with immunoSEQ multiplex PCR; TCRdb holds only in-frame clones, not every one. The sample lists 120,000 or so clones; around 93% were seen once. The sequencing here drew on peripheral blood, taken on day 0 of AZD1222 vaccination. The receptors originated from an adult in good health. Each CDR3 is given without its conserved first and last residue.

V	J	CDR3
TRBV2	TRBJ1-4	ASSPETGEKLF
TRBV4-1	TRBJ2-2	ASSQNSGSSTGELF
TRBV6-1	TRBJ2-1	ASSRPGTLNEQF
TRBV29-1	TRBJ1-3	SESKDGWRTIY
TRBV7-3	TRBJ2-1	ASSLRLAGEDEQF
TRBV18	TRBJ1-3	ASSPRDSRAGNTIY
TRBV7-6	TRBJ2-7	ASSLAFSGTSHEQY
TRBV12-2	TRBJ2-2	ASRLGVAGVLYTGELF
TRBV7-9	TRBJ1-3	ASSPPLGWRSGNTIY
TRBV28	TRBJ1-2	ASSQRGYGYT
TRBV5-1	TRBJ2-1	ASSLSGGRASGEQF
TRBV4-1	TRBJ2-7	ASSQWPVGTRANEQY
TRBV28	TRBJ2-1	ASRGGAALPINEQF
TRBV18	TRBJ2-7	ASSPVRANLSYEQY
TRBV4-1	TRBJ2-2	ASSQDLSGRGSGELF
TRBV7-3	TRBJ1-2	ASSLGPGAYGYT
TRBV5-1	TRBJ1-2	ASSPPLGAGRGYT
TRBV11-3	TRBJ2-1	ASSFDSGTSGRDEQF
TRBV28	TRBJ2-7	ASTSRPAAYEQY
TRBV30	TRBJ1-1	AWGQTNTEAF
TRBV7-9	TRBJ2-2	ASSPGDPKTNTGELF
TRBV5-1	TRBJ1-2	ASSLGSRGVGYT
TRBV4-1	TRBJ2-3	ASSQPPLRQTVSTDTQY
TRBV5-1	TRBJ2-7	ASSFGLADISYEQY
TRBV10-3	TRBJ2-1	AISEPSGIYNEQF
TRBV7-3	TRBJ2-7	ASSSINGMLQY
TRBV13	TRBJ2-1	ASSSGRTIYNEQF
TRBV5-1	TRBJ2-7	ASSPAGGPPEQY
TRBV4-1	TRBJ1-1	ASSRYERGLVNTEAF
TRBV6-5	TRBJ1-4	ASSYSEEGEKLF
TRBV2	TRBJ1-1	ASSVDRRGNTEAF
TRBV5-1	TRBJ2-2	ASSLGLAANTGELF
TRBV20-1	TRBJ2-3	SAIFRNTQY